These 9 T cell receptor beta chains originate from one sample sequenced in a study of T cell changes during pregnancy in multiple sclerosis. Measured with immunoSEQ multiplex PCR; TCRdb has only the in-frame clones, and not every one. Seen here are under 30,000 clones, about 89% observed once, and the top ten hold approximately 6.9%. This specimen was CD8+ T cells from peripheral blood mononuclear cells, taken in the second trimester of pregnancy. These receptors originate from a female donor with multiple sclerosis, enrolled in a pregnancy study.

J is TRBJ2-1 and V is TRBV2; 12 bases map to TRBD2. The J segment lost 7 bases and the V segment lost 4 bases, leaving 5 bases of the junction unmatched. Germline CDR1 is SNHLY and CDR2 is FYNNEI. This CDR3 region has 15 residues. The CDR3: CASSARTSGANEQFF. CDR3 coding DNA: TGTGCCAGCAGTGCCAGGACTAGCGGGGCTAATGAGCAGTTCTTC.

The chain joins TRBV27 to TRBJ1-2; 9 positions match TRBD1. CDR1 and CDR2 (germline): MNHEY, SMNVEV (reference sequence). The CDR3 contains 15 residues. Trimming took 5 bases from V and 4 from J; bases not matched to a gene: 8. CDR3 bases: TGTGCCAGCAGTACTACCGGGACAGGGACCTATGGCTACACCTTC. Its translation: CASSTTGTGTYGYTF.

V and J are TRBV27 and TRBJ2-7; D unclear. The germline V gene has CDR1 MNHEY and CDR2 SMNVEV (reference sequence). The CDR3 contains 15 residues. The germline V and J ends were trimmed by 8 bases and 0 bases, with 17 bases remaining between them. Here the CDR3 reads CASRQFQTSSYEQYF. Written as DNA, the CDR3 is TGTGCCAGCCGCCAGTTCCAAACCAGCTCCTACGAGCAGTACTTC.

This chain uses TRBV6-6 with TRBJ2-1; TRBD2 agrees at 13 bases. The CDR3 totals 15 residues. Germline CDR1 and CDR2: MNHNY and SVGAGI (reference sequence). V shed 7 bases and J 8 bases; nucleotides not matched to a gene: 8. The CDR3 DNA reads as TGTGCCAGCAACGGACTAGCGGGGGCCGCAGATGAGCAGTTCTTC. Its translation: CASNGLAGAADEQFF.

The chain joins TRBV11-3 to TRBJ2-1; 8 bases are a match to TRBD1. J gave up 7 bases and V 3 bases, and 5 bases lay outside the gene matches. The CDR3 runs to 14 residues. Germline-derived CDR1 and CDR2 are SGHNT and YENEEA. CDR3 loop: CASSFSGGSNEQFF. The CDR3 DNA is TGTGCCAGCAGCTTTTCAGGGGGCTCAAATGAGCAGTTCTTC.

The chain carries TRBV19 and TRBJ1-2, with D unclear. Germline values: CDR1 LNHDA, CDR2 SQIVND (reference sequence). V dropped 2 bases and J dropped 4 bases, with 8 bases sitting between them. The CDR3 length is 13 residues. This chain's CDR3 is CASSITETYGYTF. The CDR3 DNA reads TGTGCCAGTAGTATAACAGAAACCTATGGCTACACCTTC.

The V and J genes are TRBV14 and TRBJ2-2; 12 bases match TRBD2. This CDR3 spans 16 amino acids. V was pared by 5 bases and J by 4 bases, with 5 bases of the junction left unmatched. CDR1 is SGHDN, CDR2 FVKESK, per germline. The chain's CDR3 is CASSLLAGGGTGELFF. CDR3 sequence (DNA): TGTGCCAGCAGCTTACTAGCGGGAGGCGGCACCGGGGAGCTGTTTTTT.

The V and J genes are TRBV4-2 and TRBJ2-1; 12 nucleotides align to TRBD2. Trimming removed 4 bases from V and 3 bases from J; junction bases left unmatched: 7. This CDR3 has 17 residues. Germline loops: CDR1 LGHNA, CDR2 YNFKEQ. CDR3 in amino acids: CASSLGLAGGDYNEQFF. CDR3 sequence (DNA): TGTGCCAGCAGCCTGGGACTAGCGGGTGGGGACTACAATGAGCAGTTCTTC.

The gene calls are TRBV7-9 and TRBJ1-4; a weak D match, TRBD1 (6 bases). V gave up 5 bases and J gave up 13 bases, with 17 bases separating them. The germline V gene has CDR1 SEHNR and CDR2 FQNEAQ (reference sequence). This CDR3 comprises 13 residues. DNA for the CDR3: TGTGCCAGCAGCCCGCGGACAGATGAGGGACTGTTTTTT. Translating it yields CASSPRTDEGLFF.